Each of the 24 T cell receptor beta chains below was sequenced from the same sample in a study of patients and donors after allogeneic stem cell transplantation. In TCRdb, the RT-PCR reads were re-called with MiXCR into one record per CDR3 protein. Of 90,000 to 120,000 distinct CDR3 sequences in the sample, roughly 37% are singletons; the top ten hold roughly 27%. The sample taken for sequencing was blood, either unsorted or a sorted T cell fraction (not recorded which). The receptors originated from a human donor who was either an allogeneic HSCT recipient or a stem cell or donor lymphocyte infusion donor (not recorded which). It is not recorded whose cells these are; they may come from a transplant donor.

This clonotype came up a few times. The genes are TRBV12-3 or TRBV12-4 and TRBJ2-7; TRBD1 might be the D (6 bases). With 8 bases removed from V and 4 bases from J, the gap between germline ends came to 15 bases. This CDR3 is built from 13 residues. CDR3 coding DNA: TGTGCCAGCGCCACCGGGACACCGTACGAGCAGTACTTC. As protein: CASATGTPYEQYF.

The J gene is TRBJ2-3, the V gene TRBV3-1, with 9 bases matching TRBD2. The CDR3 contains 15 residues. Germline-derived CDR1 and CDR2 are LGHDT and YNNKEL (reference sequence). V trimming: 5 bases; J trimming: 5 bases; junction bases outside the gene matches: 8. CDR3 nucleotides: TGTGCCAGCAGCGCCCGCCGAGCGGGGGGAGATACGCAGTATTTT. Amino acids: CASSARRAGGDTQYF.

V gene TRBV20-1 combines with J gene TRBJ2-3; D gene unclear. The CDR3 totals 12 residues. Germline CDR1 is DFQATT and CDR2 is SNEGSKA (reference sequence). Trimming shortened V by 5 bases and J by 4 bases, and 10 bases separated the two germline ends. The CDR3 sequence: CSAPARPDTQYF. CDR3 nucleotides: TGCAGTGCTCCCGCCCGTCCAGATACGCAGTATTTT.

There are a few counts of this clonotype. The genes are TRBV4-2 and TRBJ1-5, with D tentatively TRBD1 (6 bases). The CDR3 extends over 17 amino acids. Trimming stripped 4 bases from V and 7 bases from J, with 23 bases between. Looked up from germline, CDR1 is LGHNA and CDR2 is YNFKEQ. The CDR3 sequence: CASSPTVTGGREQPQHF. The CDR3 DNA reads TGTGCCAGCAGCCCGACGGTCACGGGGGGCCGCGAACAGCCCCAGCATTTT.

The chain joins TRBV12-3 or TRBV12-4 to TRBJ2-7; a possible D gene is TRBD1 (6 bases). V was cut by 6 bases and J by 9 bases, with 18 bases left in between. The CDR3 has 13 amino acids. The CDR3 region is CASSPGAGAGQYF. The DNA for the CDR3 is TGTGCCAGCAGCCCAGGGGCAGGGGCTGGGCAGTACTTC.

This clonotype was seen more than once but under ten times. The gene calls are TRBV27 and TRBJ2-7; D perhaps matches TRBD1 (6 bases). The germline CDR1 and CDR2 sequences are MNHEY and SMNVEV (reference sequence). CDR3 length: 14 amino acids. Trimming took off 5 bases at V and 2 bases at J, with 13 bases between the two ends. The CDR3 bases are TGTGCCAGCAGTCCGCCGGACAGACCCTACGAGCAGTACTTC. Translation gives CASSPPDRPYEQYF.

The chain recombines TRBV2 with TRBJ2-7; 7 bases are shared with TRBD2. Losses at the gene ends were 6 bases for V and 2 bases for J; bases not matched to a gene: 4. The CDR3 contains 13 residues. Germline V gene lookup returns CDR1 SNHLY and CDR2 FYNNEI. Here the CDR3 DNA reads TGTGCCAGCAGGCCGGGGGGTCCCTACGAGCAGTACTTC. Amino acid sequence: CASRPGGPYEQYF.

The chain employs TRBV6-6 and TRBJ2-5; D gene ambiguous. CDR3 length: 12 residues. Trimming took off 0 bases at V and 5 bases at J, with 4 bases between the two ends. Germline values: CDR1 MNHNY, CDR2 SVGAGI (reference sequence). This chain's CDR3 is CASSYSWETQYF. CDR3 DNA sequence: TGTGCCAGCAGTTACTCGTGGGAGACCCAGTACTTC.

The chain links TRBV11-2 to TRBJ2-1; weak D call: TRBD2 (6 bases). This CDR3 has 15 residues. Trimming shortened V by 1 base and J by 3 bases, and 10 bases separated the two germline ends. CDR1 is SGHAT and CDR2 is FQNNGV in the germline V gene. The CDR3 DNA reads TGTGCCAGCAGCTTAGTCCGCGGGAACTACAATGAGCAGTTCTTC. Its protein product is CASSLVRGNYNEQFF.

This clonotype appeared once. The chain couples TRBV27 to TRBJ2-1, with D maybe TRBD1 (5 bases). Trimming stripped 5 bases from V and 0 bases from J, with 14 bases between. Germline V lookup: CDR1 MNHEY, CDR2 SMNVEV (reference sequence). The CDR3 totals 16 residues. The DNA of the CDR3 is TGTGCCAGCAGTCCCGCAGGGAAGAGCTCCTACAATGAGCAGTTCTTC. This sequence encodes CASSPAGKSSYNEQFF.

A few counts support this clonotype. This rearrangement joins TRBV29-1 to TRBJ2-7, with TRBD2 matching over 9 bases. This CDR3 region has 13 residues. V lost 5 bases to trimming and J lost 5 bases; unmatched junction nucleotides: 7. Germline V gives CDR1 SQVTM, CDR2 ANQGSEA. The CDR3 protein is CSVLWTSDHEQYF. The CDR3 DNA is TGCAGCGTTCTGTGGACTAGCGACCACGAGCAGTACTTC.

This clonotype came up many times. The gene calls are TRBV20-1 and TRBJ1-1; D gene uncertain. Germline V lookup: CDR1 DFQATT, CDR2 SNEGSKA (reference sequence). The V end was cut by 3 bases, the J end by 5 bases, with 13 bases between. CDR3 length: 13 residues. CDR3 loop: CSARKEVFTEAFF. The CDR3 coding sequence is TGCAGTGCTAGGAAGGAGGTATTTACTGAAGCTTTCTTT.

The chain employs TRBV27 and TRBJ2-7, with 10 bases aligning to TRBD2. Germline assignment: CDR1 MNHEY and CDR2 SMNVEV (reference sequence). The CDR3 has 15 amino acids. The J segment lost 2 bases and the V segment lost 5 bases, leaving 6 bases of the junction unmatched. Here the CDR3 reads CASSNLAGAPYEQYF. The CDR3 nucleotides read TGTGCCAGCAGTAATCTAGCGGGAGCTCCCTACGAGCAGTACTTC.

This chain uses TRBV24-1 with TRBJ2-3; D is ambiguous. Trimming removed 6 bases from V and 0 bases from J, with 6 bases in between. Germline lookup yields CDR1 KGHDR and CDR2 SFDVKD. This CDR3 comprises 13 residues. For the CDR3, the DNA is TGTGCCACCAGTCTTCTTAGCACAGATACGCAGTATTTT. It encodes CATSLLSTDTQYF.

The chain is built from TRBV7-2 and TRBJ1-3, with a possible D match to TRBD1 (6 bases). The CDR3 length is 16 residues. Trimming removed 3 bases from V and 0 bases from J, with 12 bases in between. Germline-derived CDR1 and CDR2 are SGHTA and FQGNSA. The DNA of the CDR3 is TGTGCCAGCAGCTTGGTTGGGGGCGACTCTGGAAACACCATATATTTT. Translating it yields CASSLVGGDSGNTIYF.

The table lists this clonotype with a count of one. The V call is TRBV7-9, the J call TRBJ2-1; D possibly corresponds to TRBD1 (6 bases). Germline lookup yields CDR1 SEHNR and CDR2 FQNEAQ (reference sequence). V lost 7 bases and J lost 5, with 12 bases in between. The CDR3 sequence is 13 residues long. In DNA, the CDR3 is TGTGCCAGCACCTTTCACAGGGACAATGAGCAGTTCTTC. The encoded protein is CASTFHRDNEQFF.

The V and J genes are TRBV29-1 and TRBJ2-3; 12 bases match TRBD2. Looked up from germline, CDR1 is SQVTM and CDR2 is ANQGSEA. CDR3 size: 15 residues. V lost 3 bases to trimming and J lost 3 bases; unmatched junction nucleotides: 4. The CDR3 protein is CSVDRLAGGTDTQYF. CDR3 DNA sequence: TGCAGCGTTGATCGGCTAGCGGGAGGGACAGATACGCAGTATTTT.

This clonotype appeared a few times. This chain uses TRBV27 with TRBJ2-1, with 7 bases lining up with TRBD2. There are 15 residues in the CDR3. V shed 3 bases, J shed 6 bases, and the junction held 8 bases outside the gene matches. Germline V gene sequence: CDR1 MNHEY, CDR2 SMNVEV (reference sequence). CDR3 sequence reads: CASSFGAGVINEQFF. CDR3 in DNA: TGTGCCAGCAGTTTCGGGGCGGGAGTTATCAATGAGCAGTTCTTC.

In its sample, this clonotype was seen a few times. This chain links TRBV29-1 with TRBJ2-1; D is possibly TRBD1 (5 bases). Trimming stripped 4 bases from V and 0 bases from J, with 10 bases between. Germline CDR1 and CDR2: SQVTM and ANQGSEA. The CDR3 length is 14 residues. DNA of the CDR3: TGCAGCGTTGTGTTTAGGGGCTCCTACAATGAGCAGTTCTTC. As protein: CSVVFRGSYNEQFF.

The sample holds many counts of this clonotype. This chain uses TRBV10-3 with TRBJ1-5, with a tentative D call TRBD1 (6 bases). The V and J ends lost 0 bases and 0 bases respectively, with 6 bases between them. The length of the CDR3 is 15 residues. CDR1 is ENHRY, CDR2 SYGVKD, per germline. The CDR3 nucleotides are TGTGCCATCAGTGAGTCAGGGGGTAGCAATCAGCCCCAGCATTTT. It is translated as CAISESGGSNQPQHF.

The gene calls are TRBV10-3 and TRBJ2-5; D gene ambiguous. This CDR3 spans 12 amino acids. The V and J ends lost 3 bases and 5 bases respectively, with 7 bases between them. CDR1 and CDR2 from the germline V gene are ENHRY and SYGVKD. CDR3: CAISDLRETQYF. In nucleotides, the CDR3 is TGTGCCATCAGTGATCTTCGGGAGACCCAGTACTTC.

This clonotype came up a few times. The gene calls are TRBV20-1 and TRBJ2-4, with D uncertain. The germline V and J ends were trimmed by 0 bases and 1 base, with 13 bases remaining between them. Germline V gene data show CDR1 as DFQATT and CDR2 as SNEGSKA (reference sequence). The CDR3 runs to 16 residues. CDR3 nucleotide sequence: TGCAGTGCTAGAGATGCCGCAGGCCCGGCCAAAAACATTCAGTACTTC. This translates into CSARDAAGPAKNIQYF.

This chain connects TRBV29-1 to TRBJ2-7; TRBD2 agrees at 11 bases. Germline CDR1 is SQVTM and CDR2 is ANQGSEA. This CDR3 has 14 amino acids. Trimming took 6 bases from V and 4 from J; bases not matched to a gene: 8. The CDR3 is CSVQKTSGTYEQYF. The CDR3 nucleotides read TGCAGCGTGCAAAAGACTAGCGGGACTTACGAGCAGTACTTC.

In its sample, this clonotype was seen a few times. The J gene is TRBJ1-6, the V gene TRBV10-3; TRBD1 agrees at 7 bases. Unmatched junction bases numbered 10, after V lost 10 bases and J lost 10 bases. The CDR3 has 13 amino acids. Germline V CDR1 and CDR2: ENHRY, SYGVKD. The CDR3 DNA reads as TGTGCCACCGTACAGGGGTTTCGATCACCCCTCCACTTT. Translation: CATVQGFRSPLHF.